This is a list of T cell receptor beta chains from one sample in a study of T cell repertoires in cytomegalovirus infection. Their target antigens are unknown. MiXCR was run by TCRdb on the reads, yielding one entry per CDR3 protein. The sample yields a few hundred thousand distinct CDR3 sequences, 40% seen once. The source material was cultured PBMCs, sampled from culture after CMV antigen stimulation. These receptors all stem from a human donor in good health (CMV status not recorded). Some clones in this sample may be carry-over from other donors' samples. Each CDR3 is given with its conserved first and last residue. The D gene is left open where the match is weak. The size entry is marked missing in some rows and otherwise reads once, few, many or a size class.

clone_size: NA
v_call: TRBV2
j_call: TRBJ1-2
cdr3_length: 13
d_call: TRBD1
cdr3_nt: TGTGCCAGCAGTCCCAGACAGGGTGATGGCTACACCTTC
cdr3_aa: CASSPRQGDGYTF

clone_size: NA
v_call: TRBV5-4
j_call: TRBJ1-1
cdr3_length: 17
d_call: NA
cdr3_nt: TGTGCCAGCAGCTTGGGGCAGGGATCATTCATGAACACTGAAGCTTTCTTT
cdr3_aa: CASSLGQGSFMNTEAFF

clone_size: NA
v_call: TRBV6-1
j_call: TRBJ2-2
cdr3_length: 16
d_call: TRBD2
cdr3_nt: TGTGCCAGCAAGCCGCGAAGCGGGGGAAACACCGGGGAGCTGTTTTTT
cdr3_aa: CASKPRSGGNTGELFF

clone_size: many
v_call: TRBV6-1
j_call: TRBJ2-7
cdr3_length: 14
d_call: TRBD1
cdr3_nt: TGTGCCAGCAGGGCAGGACAGGGATCCTACGAGCAGTACTTC
cdr3_aa: CASRAGQGSYEQYF

clone_size: few
v_call: TRBV27
j_call: TRBJ1-4
cdr3_length: 15
d_call: NA
cdr3_nt: TGTGCCAGCAGTTTATCGCGGGGGTTTAATGAAAAACTGTTTTTT
cdr3_aa: CASSLSRGFNEKLFF

clone_size: many
v_call: TRBV27
j_call: TRBJ2-7
cdr3_length: 12
d_call: NA
cdr3_nt: TGTGCCAGCAGTTCCGGAACCTACGAGCAGTACTTC
cdr3_aa: CASSSGTYEQYF

clone_size: few
v_call: TRBV28
j_call: TRBJ2-3
cdr3_length: 17
d_call: NA
cdr3_nt: TGTGCCAGCAGTTTATTTTCTGACTCCAGCCGCACAGATACGCAGTATTTT
cdr3_aa: CASSLFSDSSRTDTQYF

clone_size: NA
v_call: TRBV6-2/TRBV6-3
j_call: TRBJ2-2
cdr3_length: 17
d_call: NA
cdr3_nt: TGTGCCAGCAGTTACCGCACCGGAGCGGTGATCACCGGGGAGCTGTTTTTT
cdr3_aa: CASSYRTGAVITGELFF

clone_size: few
v_call: TRBV9
j_call: TRBJ1-6
cdr3_length: 24
d_call: TRBD1
cdr3_nt: TGTGCCAGCAGCGTAGCTGATTGCAGAGAAAGGGAAGACAGGGGCGGCTCCTATAATTCACCCCTCCACTTT
cdr3_aa: CASSVADCREREDRGGSYNSPLHF

clone_size: few
v_call: TRBV7-2
j_call: TRBJ2-2
cdr3_length: 15
d_call: NA
cdr3_nt: TGTGCCAGCAGCTTAAATCGGCCGAACACCGGGGAGCTGTTTTTT
cdr3_aa: CASSLNRPNTGELFF

clone_size: NA
v_call: TRBV5-1
j_call: TRBJ1-6
cdr3_length: 15
d_call: NA
cdr3_nt: TGCGCCAGCAGCTTGGAACTCTCCTATAATTCACCCCTCCACTTT
cdr3_aa: CASSLELSYNSPLHF

clone_size: few
v_call: TRBV5-1
j_call: TRBJ2-2
cdr3_length: 16
d_call: TRBD1
cdr3_nt: TGCGCCAGCAGCTTGGGCGACAGGGGGCACACCGGGGAGCTGTTTTTT
cdr3_aa: CASSLGDRGHTGELFF

clone_size: NA
v_call: TRBV7-6
j_call: TRBJ2-1
cdr3_length: 15
d_call: TRBD1
cdr3_nt: TGTGCCAGCAGCCTCAGACAGGGTATGTGGAATGAGCAGTTCTTC
cdr3_aa: CASSLRQGMWNEQFF

clone_size: NA
v_call: TRBV7-4
j_call: TRBJ2-1
cdr3_length: 15
d_call: TRBD1
cdr3_nt: TGTGCCAGCAGCTCGGGACAGACGATACCCGATGAGCAGTTCTTC
cdr3_aa: CASSSGQTIPDEQFF

clone_size: NA
v_call: TRBV6-2/TRBV6-3
j_call: TRBJ2-1
cdr3_length: 16
d_call: TRBD1
cdr3_nt: TGTGCCAGCAGAAGAGCCCCGGGACAGGGGGCCAATGAGCAGTTCTTC
cdr3_aa: CASRRAPGQGANEQFF

clone_size: NA
v_call: TRBV7-6
j_call: TRBJ2-2
cdr3_length: 16
d_call: TRBD2
cdr3_nt: TGTGCCAGCAGCCCGGGACTGGGACTAGTCACCGGGGAGCTGTTTTTT
cdr3_aa: CASSPGLGLVTGELFF

clone_size: NA
v_call: TRBV12-3/TRBV12-4
j_call: TRBJ1-2
cdr3_length: 14
d_call: NA
cdr3_nt: TGTGCCAGCAGTTTAGCAGGGGTCGACTATGGCTACACCTTC
cdr3_aa: CASSLAGVDYGYTF

clone_size: NA
v_call: TRBV27
j_call: TRBJ2-1
cdr3_length: 17
d_call: TRBD2
cdr3_nt: TGTGCCAGCAGTTTATCCCGTCGGGGGGGAACCTACAATGAGCAGTTCTTC
cdr3_aa: CASSLSRRGGTYNEQFF

clone_size: NA
v_call: TRBV7-4
j_call: TRBJ2-7
cdr3_length: 12
d_call: NA
cdr3_nt: TGTGCCAGAAGCTCAGCAGCAAACGAGCAGTACTTC
cdr3_aa: CARSSAANEQYF

clone_size: many
v_call: TRBV7-2
j_call: TRBJ2-7
cdr3_length: 12
d_call: NA
cdr3_nt: TGTGCCAGCAGCTCCCCAGCGGGCGAGCAGTACTTC
cdr3_aa: CASSSPAGEQYF

clone_size: once
v_call: TRBV20-1
j_call: TRBJ2-7
cdr3_length: 12
d_call: NA
cdr3_nt: TGCAGTGCTTGTCCGGACCCCTACGAGCAGTACTTC
cdr3_aa: CSACPDPYEQYF

clone_size: NA
v_call: TRBV7-2
j_call: TRBJ2-1
cdr3_length: 16
d_call: NA
cdr3_nt: TGTGCCAGCAGCCCCCGGACTGGGGGAGCCTCCAATGAGCAGTTCTTC
cdr3_aa: CASSPRTGGASNEQFF

clone_size: NA
v_call: TRBV5-6
j_call: TRBJ2-3
cdr3_length: 15
d_call: TRBD1
cdr3_nt: TGTGCCAGCAGCGGAACCGGGACAGGCGTTGGTACGCAGTATTTT
cdr3_aa: CASSGTGTGVGTQYF

clone_size: NA
v_call: TRBV7-2
j_call: TRBJ1-1
cdr3_length: 15
d_call: NA
cdr3_nt: TGTGCCAGCAGCTGGGGGGGGGGAAGATGGACTGAAGCTTTCTTT
cdr3_aa: CASSWGGGRWTEAFF

clone_size: few
v_call: TRBV28
j_call: TRBJ1-3
cdr3_length: 12
d_call: NA
cdr3_nt: TGTGCCAGCAGTCAAGAAAGAAACACCATATATTTT
cdr3_aa: CASSQERNTIYF

clone_size: NA
v_call: TRBV7-9
j_call: TRBJ2-7
cdr3_length: 13
d_call: TRBD2
cdr3_nt: TGTGCCAGCGGCTTCGGGGGGGCCGGCGAGCAGTACTTC
cdr3_aa: CASGFGGAGEQYF

clone_size: few
v_call: TRBV7-6
j_call: TRBJ2-1
cdr3_length: 13
d_call: NA
cdr3_nt: TGTGCCAGCAGCTTAAATACAGGCAATGAGCAGTTCTTC
cdr3_aa: CASSLNTGNEQFF

clone_size: once
v_call: TRBV5-1
j_call: TRBJ1-3
cdr3_length: 15
d_call: TRBD1
cdr3_nt: TGCGCCAGCAGCACCACAGGGGGCACTGGAAACACCATATATTTT
cdr3_aa: CASSTTGGTGNTIYF

clone_size: NA
v_call: TRBV11-2
j_call: TRBJ2-5
cdr3_length: 17
d_call: NA
cdr3_nt: TGTGCCAGCAGCTTAGATTTTTGGGGGGCACATCAAGAGACCCAGTACTTC
cdr3_aa: CASSLDFWGAHQETQYF

clone_size: NA
v_call: TRBV12-3/TRBV12-4
j_call: TRBJ2-7
cdr3_length: 15
d_call: NA
cdr3_nt: TGTGCCAGCAGTTTATTCAAATATGGGTCCTACGAGCAGTACTTC
cdr3_aa: CASSLFKYGSYEQYF

clone_size: NA
v_call: TRBV5-6
j_call: TRBJ1-5
cdr3_length: 16
d_call: NA
cdr3_nt: TGTGCCAGCAGCTTAGATGGGGGCGAGATGGGTCAGCCCCAGCATTTT
cdr3_aa: CASSLDGGEMGQPQHF

clone_size: few
v_call: TRBV7-6
j_call: TRBJ2-7
cdr3_length: 15
d_call: NA
cdr3_nt: TGTGCCAGCAGCCCGATACAGGGACCGACCTACGAGCAGTACTTC
cdr3_aa: CASSPIQGPTYEQYF

clone_size: NA
v_call: TRBV18
j_call: TRBJ2-3
cdr3_length: 16
d_call: NA
cdr3_nt: TGTGCCAGCTCACCTTCAATAGAGGTCGGCACAGATACGCAGTATTTT
cdr3_aa: CASSPSIEVGTDTQYF

clone_size: NA
v_call: TRBV15
j_call: TRBJ2-2
cdr3_length: 14
d_call: NA
cdr3_nt: TGTGCCACCAGCAGACCATCTGATGGCGGGGAGCTGTTTTTT
cdr3_aa: CATSRPSDGGELFF

clone_size: NA
v_call: TRBV18
j_call: TRBJ2-5
cdr3_length: 14
d_call: TRBD1
cdr3_nt: TGTGCCAGCTCACCCCTGGACAGGGAAGAGACCCAGTACTTC
cdr3_aa: CASSPLDREETQYF

clone_size: few
v_call: TRBV6-2/TRBV6-3
j_call: TRBJ2-2
cdr3_length: 15
d_call: NA
cdr3_nt: TGTGCCAGCAGTACCACGACACCTCGCCACGGGGAGCTGTTTTTT
cdr3_aa: CASSTTTPRHGELFF

clone_size: NA
v_call: TRBV12-3/TRBV12-4
j_call: TRBJ1-6
cdr3_length: 14
d_call: NA
cdr3_nt: TGTGCCAGCAGCGACAGACCGTATAATTCACCCCTCCACTTT
cdr3_aa: CASSDRPYNSPLHF

clone_size: few
v_call: TRBV7-8
j_call: TRBJ1-4
cdr3_length: 13
d_call: NA
cdr3_nt: TGTGCCAGCAGCTTCTCGGGCGAGGAAAAACTGTTTTTT
cdr3_aa: CASSFSGEEKLFF

clone_size: few
v_call: TRBV2
j_call: TRBJ1-1
cdr3_length: 11
d_call: NA
cdr3_nt: TGTGCCAGCAGTGACCCCGGGGAAGCTTTCTTT
cdr3_aa: CASSDPGEAFF

clone_size: NA
v_call: TRBV4-3
j_call: TRBJ1-6
cdr3_length: 19
d_call: NA
cdr3_nt: TGCGCCAGCAGCCAAGATACTCTTCGAACGGGCGCGGATAATTCACCCCTCCACTTT
cdr3_aa: CASSQDTLRTGADNSPLHF

clone_size: NA
v_call: TRBV5-6
j_call: TRBJ2-2
cdr3_length: 16
d_call: TRBD2
cdr3_nt: TGTGCCAGCAGCTTGGGCCTAGCGGGAAGTATCGGGGAGCTGTTTTTT
cdr3_aa: CASSLGLAGSIGELFF

clone_size: NA
v_call: TRBV5-4
j_call: TRBJ2-2
cdr3_length: 16
d_call: NA
cdr3_nt: TGTGCCAGCAGCTTCAAGGGCGGGGCGAACACCGGGGAGCTGTTTTTT
cdr3_aa: CASSFKGGANTGELFF

clone_size: NA
v_call: TRBV12-3/TRBV12-4
j_call: TRBJ1-3
cdr3_length: 15
d_call: NA
cdr3_nt: TGTGCCAGCAGTTTTGGGGCGGTCTCTGGAAACACCATATATTTT
cdr3_aa: CASSFGAVSGNTIYF

clone_size: NA
v_call: TRBV7-2
j_call: TRBJ2-7
cdr3_length: 15
d_call: TRBD1
cdr3_nt: TGTGCCAGCAGCCGAACTAGGGACAGGGGATACGAGCAGTACTTC
cdr3_aa: CASSRTRDRGYEQYF

clone_size: NA
v_call: TRBV5-1
j_call: TRBJ1-2
cdr3_length: 15
d_call: NA
cdr3_nt: TGCGCCAGCAGCTACACCCCCGAGTGGGGGGACGGCTACACCTTC
cdr3_aa: CASSYTPEWGDGYTF

clone_size: NA
v_call: TRBV2
j_call: TRBJ1-6
cdr3_length: 15
d_call: NA
cdr3_nt: TGTGCCAGCAGATTTCTCGGTGGGGCCCATTCACCCCTCCACTTT
cdr3_aa: CASRFLGGAHSPLHF

clone_size: NA
v_call: TRBV7-2
j_call: TRBJ1-3
cdr3_length: 15
d_call: TRBD1
cdr3_nt: TGTGCCAGCAGGCCAACAGGGGTGAACGGAAACACCATATATTTT
cdr3_aa: CASRPTGVNGNTIYF